This T cell receptor (beta chain) emerged from a study of spatial heterogeneity in lung cancer. Time point noted: sample taken at primary tumor resection. Material for sequencing was whole RNA from tumor, nontumor lung or frozen PBMC, left unsorted. Samples were obtained from about 75 donors, all untreated early-stage non-small cell lung cancer patients. The sample holds a few counts of this clonotype. TCRdb itself ran the 5' RACE reads through MiXCR, one entry per CDR3 protein. Among some 50,000 distinct CDR3 sequences listed, approximately 12% were seen once. V was cut by 2 bases and J by 5 bases, with 12 bases left in between. This CDR3 is built from 13 residues. The germline V gene encodes CDR1 SQVTM and CDR2 ANQGSEA.

The sequences come from PBMCs, collected at surgery. This chain links TRBV29-1 with TRBJ1-1, with a weak D call TRBD1 (5 bases). The receptor's source is a female donor with early-stage non-small cell lung cancer. The CDR3 region is CSVEPPGSTEAFF. The CDR3 DNA reads as TGCAGCGTTGAACCACCAGGGTCGACTGAAGCTTTCTTT. Full variable domain (rest looked up from reference TRBV29-1 and TRBJ1-1): SAVISQKPSRDICQRGTSLTIQCQVDSQVTMMFWYRQQPGQSLTLIATANQGSEATYESGFVIDKFPISRPNLTFSTLTVSNMSPEDSSIYLCSVEPPGSTEAFFGQGTRLTVV.